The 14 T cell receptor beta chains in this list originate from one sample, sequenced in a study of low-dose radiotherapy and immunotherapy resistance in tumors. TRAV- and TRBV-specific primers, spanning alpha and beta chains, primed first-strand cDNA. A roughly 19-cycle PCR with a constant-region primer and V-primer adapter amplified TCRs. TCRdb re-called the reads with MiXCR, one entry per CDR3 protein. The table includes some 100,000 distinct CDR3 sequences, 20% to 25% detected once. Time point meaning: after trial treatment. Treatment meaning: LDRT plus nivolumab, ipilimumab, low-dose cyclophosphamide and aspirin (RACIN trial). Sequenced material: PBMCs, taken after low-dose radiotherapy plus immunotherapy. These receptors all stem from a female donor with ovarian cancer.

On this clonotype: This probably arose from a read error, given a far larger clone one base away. The CDR3 reads CASSLVVRGQGTEAFF. The CDR3 DNA reads TGTGCCAGCAGCTTAGTGGTGAGGGGGCAGGGCACTGAAGCTTTCTTT. The chain employs TRBV11-2 and TRBJ1-1, with 7 positions matching TRBD1. The CDR3 consists of 16 residues. Germline V gene data show CDR1 as SGHAT and CDR2 as FQNNGV. V gave up 1 base and J gave up 4 bases; unmatched junction bases: 9.

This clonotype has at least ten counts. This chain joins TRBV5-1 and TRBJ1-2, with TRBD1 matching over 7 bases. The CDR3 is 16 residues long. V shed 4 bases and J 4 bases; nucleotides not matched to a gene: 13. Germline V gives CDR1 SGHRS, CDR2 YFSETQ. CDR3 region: CASSLRTGQGSYGYTF. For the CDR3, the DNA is TGCGCCAGCAGCCTCAGGACAGGCCAAGGATCCTATGGCTACACCTTC.

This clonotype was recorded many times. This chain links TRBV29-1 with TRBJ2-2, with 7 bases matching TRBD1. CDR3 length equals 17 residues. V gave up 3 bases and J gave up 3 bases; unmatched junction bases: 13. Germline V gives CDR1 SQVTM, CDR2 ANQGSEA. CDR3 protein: CSVETGRKRLDTGELFF. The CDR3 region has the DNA TGCAGCGTTGAGACAGGGCGGAAAAGGTTGGACACCGGGGAGCTGTTTTTT.

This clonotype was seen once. The CDR3: CASSTGRGNSPLHF. The CDR3 DNA reads as TGTGCCAGCAGCACCGGGAGGGGTAATTCACCCCTCCACTTT. This chain uses TRBV5-6 with TRBJ1-6; possible D gene TRBD1, 5 bases. CDR1 SGHDT and CDR2 YYEEEE come from the germline V gene. V lost 4 bases and J lost 6, with 11 bases in between. The CDR3 contains 14 residues. Variable domain in full (rest from reference TRBV5-6 and TRBJ1-6): DAGVTQSPTHLIKTRGQQVTLRCSPKSGHDTVSWYQQALGQGPQFIFQYYEEEERQRGNFPDRFSGHQFPNYSSELNVNALLLGDSALYLCASSTGRGNSPLHFGNGTRLTVT.

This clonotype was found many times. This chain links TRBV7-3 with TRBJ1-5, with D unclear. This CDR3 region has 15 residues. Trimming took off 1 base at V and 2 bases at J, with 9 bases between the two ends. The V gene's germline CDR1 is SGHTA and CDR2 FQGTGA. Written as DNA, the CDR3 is TGTGCCAGCAGCTTAAATGGAGCCGGCAATCAGCCCCAGCATTTT. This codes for CASSLNGAGNQPQHF.

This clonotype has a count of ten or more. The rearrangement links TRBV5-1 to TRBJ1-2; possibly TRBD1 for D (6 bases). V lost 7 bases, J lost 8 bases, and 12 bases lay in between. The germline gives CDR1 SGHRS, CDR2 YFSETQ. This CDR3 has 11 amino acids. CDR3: CASGTGLGYTF. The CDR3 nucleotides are TGCGCCAGCGGAACAGGGCTGGGCTACACCTTC.

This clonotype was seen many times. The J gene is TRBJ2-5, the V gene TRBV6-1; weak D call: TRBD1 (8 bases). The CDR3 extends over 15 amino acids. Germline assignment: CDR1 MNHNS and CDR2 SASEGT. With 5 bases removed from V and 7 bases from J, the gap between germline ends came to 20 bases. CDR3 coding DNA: TGTGCCAGCAGTTACCCGTCGGACAGGGAGGGGACCCAGTACTTC. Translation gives CASSYPSDREGTQYF.

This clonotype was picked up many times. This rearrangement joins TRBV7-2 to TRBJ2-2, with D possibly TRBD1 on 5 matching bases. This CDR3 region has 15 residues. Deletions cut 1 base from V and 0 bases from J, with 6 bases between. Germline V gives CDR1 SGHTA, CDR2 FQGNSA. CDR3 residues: CASSLGGSNTGELFF. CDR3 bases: TGTGCCAGCAGCTTAGGGGGCTCGAACACCGGGGAGCTGTTTTTT.

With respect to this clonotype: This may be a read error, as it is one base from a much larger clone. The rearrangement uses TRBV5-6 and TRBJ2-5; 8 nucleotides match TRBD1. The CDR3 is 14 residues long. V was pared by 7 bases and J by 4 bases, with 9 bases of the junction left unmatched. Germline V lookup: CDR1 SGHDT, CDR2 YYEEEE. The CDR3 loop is CASGWTGSGETQYF. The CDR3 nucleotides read TGTGCCAGCGGCTGGACAGGGTCCGGAGAGACCCAGTACTTC.

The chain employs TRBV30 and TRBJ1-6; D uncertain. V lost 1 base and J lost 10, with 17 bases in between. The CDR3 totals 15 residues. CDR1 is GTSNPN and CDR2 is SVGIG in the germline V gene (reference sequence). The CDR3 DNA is TGTGCCTGGAGTGATATACGGACGATCGGCTCACCCCTCCACTTT. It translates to CAWSDIRTIGSPLHF.

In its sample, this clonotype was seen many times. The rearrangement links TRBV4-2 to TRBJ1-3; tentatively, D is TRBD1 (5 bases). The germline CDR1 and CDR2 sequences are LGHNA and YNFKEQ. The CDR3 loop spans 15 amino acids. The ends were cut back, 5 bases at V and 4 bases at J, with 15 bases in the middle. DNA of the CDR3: TGTGCCAGCAGCACGCACCAGGGATCAGGAAACACCATATATTTT. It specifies CASSTHQGSGNTIYF.

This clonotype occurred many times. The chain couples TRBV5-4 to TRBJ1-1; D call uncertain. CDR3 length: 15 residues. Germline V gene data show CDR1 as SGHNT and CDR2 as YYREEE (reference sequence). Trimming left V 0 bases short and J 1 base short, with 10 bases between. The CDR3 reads CASSLEAGRNTEAFF. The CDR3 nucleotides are TGTGCCAGCAGCTTGGAGGCTGGGCGGAACACTGAAGCTTTCTTT.

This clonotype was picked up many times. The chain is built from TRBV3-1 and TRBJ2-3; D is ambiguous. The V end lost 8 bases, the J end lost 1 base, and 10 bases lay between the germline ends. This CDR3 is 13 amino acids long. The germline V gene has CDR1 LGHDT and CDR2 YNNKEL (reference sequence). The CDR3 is CASSWAGTDTQYF. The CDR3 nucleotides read TGTGCCAGCTCATGGGCGGGCACAGATACGCAGTATTTT.

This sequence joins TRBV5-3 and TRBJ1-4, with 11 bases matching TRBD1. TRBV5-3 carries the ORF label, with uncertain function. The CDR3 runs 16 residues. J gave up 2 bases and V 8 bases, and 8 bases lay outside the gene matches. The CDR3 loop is CASSLGQGATNEKLFF. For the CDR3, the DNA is TGTGCCAGCAGCCTTGGACAGGGGGCGACTAATGAAAAACTGTTTTTT.